The present TCR beta chain was sequenced within a study of CD8 T cells in Susac syndrome. Study-wide findings and caveats: The study recognized that the number of individuals in its TCR sequencing and HLA analysis was relatively small.

This clonotype was observed once. The antigen remains unidentified. Germline V gene sequence: CDR1 LNHDA, CDR2 SQIVND (reference sequence). V lost 8 bases, J lost 6 bases, and 16 bases lay in between. This CDR3 has 13 amino acids. A quantity of about 0.5 to 1 ug RNA underwent reverse transcription using random hexamers. TCRdb independently ran MiXCR on the immunoSEQ multiplex PCR reads; one entry per CDR3 protein. The sample lists approximately 110,000 distinct CDR3 sequences, approximately 96% occurring once. The chain recombines TRBV19 with TRBJ1-2; D ambiguous. The sequenced sample was CD4+ T cells from PBMCs. This clonotype originated in a human donor in good health. The CDR3 region is CASSLSIKDGYTF. The CDR3 DNA sequence: TGTGCCAGTTCCCTTTCAATTAAAGATGGCTACACCTTC.